The present T cell receptor (beta chain) was sequenced within a study of identical twins. Study results and limitations: Insertions were fewer in abundant cord blood beta clonotypes, whereas memory repertoires showed none of this pattern.

Comments on this clonotype: Its antigen is not known.

Each CDR3 protein is one row after TCRdb ran MiXCR on the 5' RACE reads. The sample consists of 540,000 or so distinct CDR3 sequences, around 24% of them appearing once. These data were likewise used in another study, on yellow fever vaccine responses in identical twins.

The material sequenced was CD4+ T cells sorted from blood. The clonotype comes from a woman aged 18 to 35 in good health.

CDR3 nucleotide sequence: TGCAGTGCTCCTGAAAGACTAGCGGGGTTCAGCTCCTACAATGAGCAGTTCTTC. Amino acid sequence: CSAPERLAGFSSYNEQFF. The chain uses TRBV20-1 and TRBJ2-1; 11 bases align to TRBD2. V trimming: 5 bases; J trimming: 0 bases; junction bases outside the gene matches: 12. The germline V gene encodes CDR1 DFQATT and CDR2 SNEGSKA (reference sequence). The CDR3 contains 18 residues.